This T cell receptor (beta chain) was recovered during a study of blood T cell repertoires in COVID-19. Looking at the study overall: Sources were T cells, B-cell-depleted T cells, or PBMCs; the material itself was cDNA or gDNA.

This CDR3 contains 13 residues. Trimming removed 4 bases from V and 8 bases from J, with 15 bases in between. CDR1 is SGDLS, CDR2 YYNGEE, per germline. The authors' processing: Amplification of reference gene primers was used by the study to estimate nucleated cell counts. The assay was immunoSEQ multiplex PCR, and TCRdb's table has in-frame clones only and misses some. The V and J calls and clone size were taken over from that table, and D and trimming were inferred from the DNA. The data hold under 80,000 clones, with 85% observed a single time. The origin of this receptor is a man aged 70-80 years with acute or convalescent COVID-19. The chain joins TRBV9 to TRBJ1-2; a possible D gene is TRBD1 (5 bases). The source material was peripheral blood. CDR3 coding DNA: TGTGCCAGCAGCCTAGGTGGGGCCGGCGGCTACACCTTC. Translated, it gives CASSLGGAGGYTF. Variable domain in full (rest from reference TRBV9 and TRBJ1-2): DSGVTQTPKHLITATGQRVTLRCSPRSGDLSVYWYQQSLDQGLQFLIQYYNGEERAKGNILERFSAQQFPDLHSELNLSSLELGDSALYFCASSLGGAGGYTFGSGTRLTVV.